Each of the 16 T cell receptor beta chains below was sequenced from the same sample in a study of T cells after yellow fever vaccination. TCRdb independently ran MiXCR on the 5' RACE reads; one entry per CDR3 protein. The table has 300,000 to 400,000 distinct CDR3 sequences, about an eighth seen once. The input for sequencing was CD4+ T cells sorted from PBMCs, taken 15 days after the yellow fever booster vaccination. The receptors stem from a man younger than 35 who received the YFV17D yellow fever vaccine.

This clonotype was observed a few times. V gene TRBV7-2 combines with J gene TRBJ1-4; 7 bases are a match to TRBD1. Losses at the gene ends were 5 bases for V and 7 bases for J; bases not matched to a gene: 10. This CDR3 comprises 15 residues. In germline, CDR1 is SGHTA, CDR2 FQGNSA. The CDR3 sequence: CASSLGQVWSEKLFF. The CDR3 DNA reads as TGTGCCAGCAGCCTCGGACAGGTTTGGAGTGAAAAACTGTTTTTT.

CDR3: CASSLVTGGYNEQFF. The CDR3 region has the DNA TGCGCCAGCAGCTTGGTAACGGGGGGTTACAATGAGCAGTTCTTC. The chain carries TRBV5-1 and TRBJ2-1, with 7 bases identical to TRBD2. V gave up 0 bases and J gave up 4 bases; unmatched junction bases: 4. Germline CDR1 and CDR2: SGHRS and YFSETQ. The CDR3 contains 15 residues.

The chain recombines TRBV3-1 with TRBJ1-2, with D possibly matching TRBD1 (6 bases). This CDR3 has 12 residues. V shed 8 bases and J shed 4 bases, with 11 bases lying between them. Germline loops: CDR1 LGHDT, CDR2 YNNKEL (reference sequence). CDR3 DNA: TGTGCCAGCGGGGGGGGCATCTATGGCTACACCTTC. It translates to CASGGGIYGYTF. The full variable domain, with the rest looked up from reference TRBV3-1 and TRBJ1-2, is DTAVSQTPKYLVTQMGNDKSIKCEQNLGHDTMYWYKQDSKKFLKIMFSYNNKELIINETVPNRFSPKSPDKAHLNLHINSLELGDSAVYFCASGGGIYGYTFGSGTRLTVV.

This clonotype occurred a few times. The gene calls are TRBV27 and TRBJ1-1; no definite D call. The germline gives CDR1 MNHEY, CDR2 SMNVEV (reference sequence). Trimming left V 5 bases short and J 11 bases short, with 21 bases between. The CDR3 consists of 14 residues. DNA for the CDR3: TGTGCCAGCAGTCCCACCCCCTGGTTCCCATCTGCTTTCTTT. This sequence encodes CASSPTPWFPSAFF.

The chain couples TRBV7-2 to TRBJ2-3, with D hard to call. CDR1 is SGHTA, CDR2 FQGNSA, per germline. This CDR3 comprises 15 residues. V was trimmed by 5 bases and J by 2 bases, leaving 14 bases between them. CDR3 sequence reads: CASSRGLAFTDTQYF. CDR3 coding DNA: TGTGCCAGCAGCCGAGGTCTTGCTTTCACAGATACGCAGTATTTT.

This chain uses TRBV5-1 with TRBJ2-2, with D unresolved. Trimming removed 5 bases from V and 0 bases from J, with 11 bases in between. Per germline, CDR1 SGHRS and CDR2 YFSETQ. This CDR3 is 15 amino acids long. DNA of the CDR3: TGCGCCAGCAGAGCAATGAGAACGAACACCGGGGAGCTGTTTTTT. Translated, it gives CASRAMRTNTGELFF.

This clonotype was seen repeatedly, ten times or more. DNA for the CDR3: TGCAGCGGTACCACAGGGCTCTACAATGAGCAGTTCTTC. This encodes CSGTTGLYNEQFF. This chain connects TRBV29-1 to TRBJ2-1; D is perhaps TRBD1 (6 bases). CDR1 and CDR2 (germline): SQVTM, ANQGSEA. The CDR3 is 13 residues long. V was cut by 7 bases and J by 3 bases, with 13 bases left in between.

V gene TRBV10-3 combines with J gene TRBJ1-1, with a possible D match to TRBD1 (6 bases). The CDR3 is made up of 13 amino acids. The germline gives CDR1 ENHRY, CDR2 SYGVKD. V shed 8 bases and J shed 1 base, with 11 bases lying between them. Written as DNA, the CDR3 is TGTGCCATCGAACAGGGCACGAACACTGAAGCTTTCTTT. Protein: CAIEQGTNTEAFF.

The chain carries TRBV28 and TRBJ1-5; no clear D. This CDR3 has 12 residues. From germline, CDR1 is MDHEN and CDR2 SYDVKM. The ends were cut back, 6 bases at V and 7 bases at J, with 10 bases in the middle. CDR3 residues: CASRSSMQPQHF. CDR3 coding DNA: TGTGCCAGCAGGTCATCAATGCAGCCCCAGCATTTT.

This clonotype has a handful of counts. The V gene is TRBV7-2, the J gene TRBJ1-5; D is perhaps TRBD1 (5 bases). Germline lookup yields CDR1 SGHTA and CDR2 FQGNSA. This CDR3 contains 16 residues. Trimming pared 0 bases from V and 5 bases from J, leaving 14 bases between. The CDR3, as DNA: TGTGCCAGCAGCTTAGCGCCCGGCACAGGCTATCAGCCCCAGCATTTT. It yields the protein CASSLAPGTGYQPQHF.

DNA for the CDR3: TGTGCCAGCAGTTACGAGGATACGCAGTATTTT. It specifies CASSYEDTQYF. The V and J genes are TRBV6-6 and TRBJ2-3, with D hard to call. V shed 2 bases and J shed 6 bases, with 3 bases lying between them. Germline V gene data show CDR1 as MNHNY and CDR2 as SVGAGI (reference sequence). The CDR3 is made up of 11 amino acids.

Here the CDR3 reads CASSLLAGGLSYEQYF. In nucleotides, the CDR3 is TGTGCCAGTAGTCTCCTAGCGGGGGGACTCTCCTACGAGCAGTACTTC. The chain is built from TRBV19 and TRBJ2-7, with 11 bases matching TRBD2. Losses at the gene ends were 5 bases for V and 0 bases for J; bases not matched to a gene: 6. Germline CDR1 is LNHDA and CDR2 is SQIVND (reference sequence). This CDR3 has 16 residues.

CDR3 region: CASSHGGAKSSGNTIYF. DNA of the CDR3: TGTGCCAGCAGCCACGGCGGGGCAAAGAGCTCTGGAAACACCATATATTTT. The chain employs TRBV3-1 and TRBJ1-3; TRBD1 might be the D (5 bases). V was shortened by 3 bases and J by 0 bases, with 15 bases between the two germline ends. The CDR3 length is 17 residues. Germline-derived CDR1 and CDR2 are LGHDT and YNNKEL (reference sequence).

This clonotype appeared many times. V and J are TRBV11-2 and TRBJ2-5, with D possibly being TRBD1 or TRBD2 (5 bases each). This CDR3 spans 14 amino acids. The ends were cut back, 3 bases at V and 2 bases at J, with 10 bases in the middle. Germline assignment: CDR1 SGHAT and CDR2 FQNNGV. The CDR3 protein is CASSLNGAQETQYF. Here the CDR3 DNA reads TGTGCCAGCAGCTTGAACGGGGCTCAAGAGACCCAGTACTTC.

This clonotype was found many times. The chain carries TRBV7-3 and TRBJ2-3; D is undetermined. The V and J ends lost 5 bases and 1 base respectively, with 7 bases between them. This CDR3 has 13 residues. Germline V gene sequence: CDR1 SGHTA, CDR2 FQGTGA. The CDR3 protein is CASSRPGTDTQYF. CDR3 DNA: TGTGCCAGCAGCCGGCCGGGCACAGATACGCAGTATTTT.

This clonotype was seen a few times. The V and J genes are TRBV24-1 and TRBJ2-1, with TRBD1 identical over 9 bases. In germline, CDR1 is KGHDR, CDR2 SFDVKD. This CDR3 is built from 14 residues. With 8 bases clipped from V and 9 bases from J, the junction kept 10 bases outside the gene matches. This CDR3 is CATMGDRAFSEQFF. The CDR3 DNA reads TGTGCCACCATGGGGGACAGGGCTTTTAGTGAGCAGTTCTTC.